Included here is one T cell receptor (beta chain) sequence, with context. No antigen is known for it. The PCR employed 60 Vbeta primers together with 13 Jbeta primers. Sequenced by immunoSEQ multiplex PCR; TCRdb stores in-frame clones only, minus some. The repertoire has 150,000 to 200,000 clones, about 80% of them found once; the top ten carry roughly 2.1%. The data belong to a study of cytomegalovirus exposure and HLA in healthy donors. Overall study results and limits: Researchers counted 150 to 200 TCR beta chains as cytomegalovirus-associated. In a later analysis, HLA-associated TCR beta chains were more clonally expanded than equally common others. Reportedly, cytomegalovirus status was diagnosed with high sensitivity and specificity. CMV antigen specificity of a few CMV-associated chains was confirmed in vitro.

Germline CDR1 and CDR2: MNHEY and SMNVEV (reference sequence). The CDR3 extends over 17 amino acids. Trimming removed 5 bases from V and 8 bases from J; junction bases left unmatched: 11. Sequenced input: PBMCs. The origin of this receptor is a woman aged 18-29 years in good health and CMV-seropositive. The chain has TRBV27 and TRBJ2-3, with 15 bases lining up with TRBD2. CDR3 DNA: TGTGCCAGCAGTCCCGGGACTAGCGGGGGGCCTACTGGTACGCAGTATTTT. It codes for CASSPGTSGGPTGTQYF.